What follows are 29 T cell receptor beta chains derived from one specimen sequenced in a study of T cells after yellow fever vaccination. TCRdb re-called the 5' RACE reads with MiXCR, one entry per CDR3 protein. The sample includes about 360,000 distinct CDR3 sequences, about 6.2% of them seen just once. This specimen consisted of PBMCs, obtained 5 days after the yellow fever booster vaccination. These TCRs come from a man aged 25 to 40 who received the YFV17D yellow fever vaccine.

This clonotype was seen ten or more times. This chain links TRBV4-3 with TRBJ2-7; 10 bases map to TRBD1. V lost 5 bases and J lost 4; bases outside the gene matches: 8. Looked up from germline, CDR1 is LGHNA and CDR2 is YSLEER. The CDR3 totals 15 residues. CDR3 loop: CASSFSGTGEYEQYF. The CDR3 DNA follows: TGCGCCAGCAGCTTCTCCGGGACAGGGGAATACGAGCAGTACTTC.

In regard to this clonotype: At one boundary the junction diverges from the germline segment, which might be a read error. This chain's CDR3 is CASSLGQAHLGETQYF. CDR3 sequence (DNA): TGCGCCAGCAGTTTGGGCCAAGCGCATCTGGGGGAGACCCAGTACTTC. This chain joins TRBV5-1 and TRBJ2-5; D is unresolved. CDR3 size: 16 residues. Germline V gene data show CDR1 as SGHRS and CDR2 as YFSETQ. The complete variable domain, with remaining parts taken from reference TRBV5-1 and TRBJ2-5, reads KAGVTQTPRYLIKTRGQQVTLSCSPISGHRSVSWYQQTPGQGLQFLFEYFSETQRNKGNFPGRFSGRQFSNSRSEMNVSTLELGDSALYLCASSLGQAHLGETQYFGPGTRLLVL.

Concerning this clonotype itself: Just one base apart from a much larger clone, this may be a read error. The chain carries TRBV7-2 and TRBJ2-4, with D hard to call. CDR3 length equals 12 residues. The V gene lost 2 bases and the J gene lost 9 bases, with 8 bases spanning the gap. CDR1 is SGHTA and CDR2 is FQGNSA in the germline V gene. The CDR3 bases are TGTGCCAGCAGCTTAAAGGGTAGCATTCAGTACTTC. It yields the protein CASSLKGSIQYF. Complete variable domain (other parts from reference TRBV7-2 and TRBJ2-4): GAGVSQSPSNKVTEKGKDVELRCDPISGHTALYWYRQSLGQGLEFLIYFQGNSAPDKSGLPSDRFSAERTGGSVSTLTIQRTQQEDSAVYLCASSLKGSIQYFGAGTRLSVL.

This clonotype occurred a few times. The CDR3 nucleotides are TGTGCCAGCGGAAAAGCCGGAACCTACGAGCAGTACTTC. Translated, it gives CASGKAGTYEQYF. The chain links TRBV27 to TRBJ2-7; D gene unclear. In germline, CDR1 is MNHEY, CDR2 SMNVEV (reference sequence). CDR3 length: 13 amino acids. V dropped 8 bases and J dropped 2 bases, with 13 bases sitting between them.

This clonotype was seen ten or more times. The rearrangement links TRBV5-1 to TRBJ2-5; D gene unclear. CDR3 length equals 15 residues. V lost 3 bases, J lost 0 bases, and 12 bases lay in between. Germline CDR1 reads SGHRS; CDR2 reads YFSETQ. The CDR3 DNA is TGCGCCAGCAGCTCGCCCCTGGGGTACCAAGAGACCCAGTACTTC. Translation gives CASSSPLGYQETQYF.

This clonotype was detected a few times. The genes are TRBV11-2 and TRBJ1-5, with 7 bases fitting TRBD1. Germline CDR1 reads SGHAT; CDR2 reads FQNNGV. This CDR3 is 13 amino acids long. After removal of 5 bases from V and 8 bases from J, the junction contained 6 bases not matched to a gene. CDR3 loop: CASSPGGGKPQHF. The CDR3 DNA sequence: TGTGCCAGCAGCCCAGGGGGGGGAAAGCCCCAGCATTTT.

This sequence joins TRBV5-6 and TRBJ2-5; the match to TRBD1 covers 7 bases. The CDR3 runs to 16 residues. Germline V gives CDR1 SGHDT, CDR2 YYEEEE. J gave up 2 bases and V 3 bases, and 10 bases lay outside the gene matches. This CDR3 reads CASSWVRKGAQETQYF. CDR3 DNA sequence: TGTGCCAGCAGCTGGGTTCGAAAGGGGGCTCAAGAGACCCAGTACTTC.

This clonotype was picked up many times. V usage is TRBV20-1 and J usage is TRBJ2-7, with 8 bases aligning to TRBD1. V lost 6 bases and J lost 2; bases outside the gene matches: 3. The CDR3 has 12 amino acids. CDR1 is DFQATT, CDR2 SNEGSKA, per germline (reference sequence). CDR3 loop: CSAVQGAYEQYF. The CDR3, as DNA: TGCAGTGCGGTACAGGGGGCCTACGAGCAGTACTTC.

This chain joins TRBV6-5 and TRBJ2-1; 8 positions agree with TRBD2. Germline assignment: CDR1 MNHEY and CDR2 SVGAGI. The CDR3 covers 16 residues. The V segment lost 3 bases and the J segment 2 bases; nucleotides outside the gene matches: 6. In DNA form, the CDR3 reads TGTGCCAGCAGTTATAGTAGCGGGACGACCTACAATGAGCAGTTCTTC. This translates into CASSYSSGTTYNEQFF.

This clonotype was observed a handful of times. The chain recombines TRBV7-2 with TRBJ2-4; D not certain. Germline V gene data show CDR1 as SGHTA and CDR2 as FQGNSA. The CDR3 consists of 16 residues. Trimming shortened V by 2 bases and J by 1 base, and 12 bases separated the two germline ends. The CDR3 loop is CASSLLQVTAKNIQYF. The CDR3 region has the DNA TGTGCCAGCAGCTTACTCCAGGTCACTGCCAAAAACATTCAGTACTTC.

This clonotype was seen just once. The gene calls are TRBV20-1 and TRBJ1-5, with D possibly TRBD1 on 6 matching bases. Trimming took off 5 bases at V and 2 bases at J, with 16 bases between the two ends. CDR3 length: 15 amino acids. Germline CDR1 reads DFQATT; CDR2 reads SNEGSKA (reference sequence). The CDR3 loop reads CSARTQGLGNQPQHF. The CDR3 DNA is TGCAGTGCTCGCACACAGGGATTGGGCAATCAGCCCCAGCATTTT.

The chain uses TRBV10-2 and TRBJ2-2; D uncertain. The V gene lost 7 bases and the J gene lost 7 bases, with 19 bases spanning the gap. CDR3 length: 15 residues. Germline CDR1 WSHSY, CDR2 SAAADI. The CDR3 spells CASISGKGLSGELFF. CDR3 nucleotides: TGCGCCAGCATAAGTGGGAAAGGGCTCAGCGGGGAGCTGTTTTTT.

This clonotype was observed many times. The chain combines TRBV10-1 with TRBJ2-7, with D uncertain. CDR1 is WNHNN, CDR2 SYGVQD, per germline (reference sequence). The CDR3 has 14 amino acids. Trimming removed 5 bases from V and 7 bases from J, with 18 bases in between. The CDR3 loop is CASSLYKLGWEQYF. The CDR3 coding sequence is TGCGCCAGCAGTCTCTACAAGCTGGGTTGGGAGCAGTACTTC.

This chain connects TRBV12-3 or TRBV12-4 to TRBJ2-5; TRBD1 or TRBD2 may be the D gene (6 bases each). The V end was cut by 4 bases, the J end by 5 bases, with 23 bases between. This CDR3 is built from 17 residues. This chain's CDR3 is CASSSSGTEGGGETQYF. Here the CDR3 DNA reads TGTGCCAGCAGTTCATCCGGGACCGAGGGGGGTGGGGAGACCCAGTACTTC.

The CDR3 DNA sequence: TGTGCATCGGTCCGGACTTATAGCAATCAGCCCCAGCATTTT. It is translated as CASVRTYSNQPQHF. This sequence joins TRBV19 and TRBJ1-5; D is unresolved. The CDR3 contains 14 residues. Germline loops: CDR1 LNHDA, CDR2 SQIVND (reference sequence).

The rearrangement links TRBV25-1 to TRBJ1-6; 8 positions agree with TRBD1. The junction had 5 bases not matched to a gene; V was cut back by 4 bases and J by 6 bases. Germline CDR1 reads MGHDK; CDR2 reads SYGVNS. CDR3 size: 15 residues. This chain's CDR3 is CASSAGTGFNSPLHF. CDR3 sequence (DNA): TGTGCCAGCAGTGCAGGGACAGGCTTTAATTCACCCCTCCACTTT.

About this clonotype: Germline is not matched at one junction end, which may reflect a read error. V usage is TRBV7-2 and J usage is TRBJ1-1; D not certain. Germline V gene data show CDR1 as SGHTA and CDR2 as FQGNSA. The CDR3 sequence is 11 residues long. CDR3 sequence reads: CASSLGGTARF. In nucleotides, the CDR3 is TGTGCCAGCAGCTTAGGGGGTACAGCACGCTTT.

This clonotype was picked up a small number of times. The CDR3 spells CASSYMVGNEQFF. CDR3 DNA sequence: TGTGCCAGCAGTTACATGGTTGGCAATGAGCAGTTCTTC. This rearrangement joins TRBV6-2 or TRBV6-3 to TRBJ2-1; D gene unclear. Trimming pared 2 bases from V and 6 bases from J, leaving 8 bases between. CDR3 size: 13 residues. The V gene's germline CDR1 is MNHEY and CDR2 SVGEGT.

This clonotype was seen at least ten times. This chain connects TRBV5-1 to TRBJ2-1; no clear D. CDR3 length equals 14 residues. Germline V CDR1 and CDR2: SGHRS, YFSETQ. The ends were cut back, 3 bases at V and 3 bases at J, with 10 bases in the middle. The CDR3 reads CASSYTSNYNEQFF. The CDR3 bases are TGCGCCAGCAGCTATACCTCCAACTACAATGAGCAGTTCTTC.

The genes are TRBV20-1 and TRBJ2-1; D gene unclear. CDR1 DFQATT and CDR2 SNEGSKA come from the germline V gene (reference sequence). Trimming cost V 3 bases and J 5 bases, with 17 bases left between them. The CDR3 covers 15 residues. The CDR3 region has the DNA TGCAGTGCTAGGGTGTTGAACCAGCCCAACAATGAGCAGTTCTTC. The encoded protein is CSARVLNQPNNEQFF.

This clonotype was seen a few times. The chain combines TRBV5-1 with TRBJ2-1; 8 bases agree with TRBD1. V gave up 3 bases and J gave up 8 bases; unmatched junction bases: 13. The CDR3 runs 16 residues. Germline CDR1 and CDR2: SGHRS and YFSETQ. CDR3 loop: CASSWLGQASLDEQFF. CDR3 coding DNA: TGCGCCAGCAGCTGGCTGGGACAGGCCTCCTTAGATGAGCAGTTCTTC.

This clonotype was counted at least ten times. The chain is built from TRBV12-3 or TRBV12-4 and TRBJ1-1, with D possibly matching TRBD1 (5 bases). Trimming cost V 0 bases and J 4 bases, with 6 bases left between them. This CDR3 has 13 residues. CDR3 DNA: TGTGCCAGCAGTTTAGCTCAGGGCACTGAAGCTTTCTTT. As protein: CASSLAQGTEAFF.

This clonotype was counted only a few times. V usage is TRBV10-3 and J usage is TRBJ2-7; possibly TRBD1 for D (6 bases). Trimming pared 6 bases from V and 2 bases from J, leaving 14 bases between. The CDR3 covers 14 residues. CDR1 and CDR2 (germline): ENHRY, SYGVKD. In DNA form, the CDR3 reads TGTGCCATCAGATTGGACAGAGGGGCCTACGAGCAGTACTTC. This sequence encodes CAIRLDRGAYEQYF.

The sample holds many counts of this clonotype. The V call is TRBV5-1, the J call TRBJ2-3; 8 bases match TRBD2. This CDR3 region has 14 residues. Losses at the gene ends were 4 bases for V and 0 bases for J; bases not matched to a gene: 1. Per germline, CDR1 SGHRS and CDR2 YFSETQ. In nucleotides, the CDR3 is TGCGCCAGCAGCAGGACTAGCAGCACAGATACGCAGTATTTT. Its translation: CASSRTSSTDTQYF.

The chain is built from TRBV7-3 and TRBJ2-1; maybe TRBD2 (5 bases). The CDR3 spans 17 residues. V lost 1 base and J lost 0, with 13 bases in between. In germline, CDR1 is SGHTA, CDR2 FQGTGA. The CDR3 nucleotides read TGTGCCAGCAGCTTAATGGGCGGGCCAAGCTCCTACAATGAGCAGTTCTTC. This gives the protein CASSLMGGPSSYNEQFF.

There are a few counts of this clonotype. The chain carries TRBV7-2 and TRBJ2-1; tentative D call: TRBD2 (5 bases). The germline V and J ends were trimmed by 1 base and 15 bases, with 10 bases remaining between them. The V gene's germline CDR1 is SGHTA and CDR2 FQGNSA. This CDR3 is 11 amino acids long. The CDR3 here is CASSLEDLWFF. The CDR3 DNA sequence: TGTGCCAGCAGCTTAGAGGACTTGTGGTTCTTC.

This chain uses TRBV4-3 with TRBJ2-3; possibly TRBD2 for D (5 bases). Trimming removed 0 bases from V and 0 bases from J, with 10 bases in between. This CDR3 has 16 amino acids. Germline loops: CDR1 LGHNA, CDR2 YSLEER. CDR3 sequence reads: CASSQDIPGSTDTQYF. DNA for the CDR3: TGCGCCAGCAGCCAAGATATTCCGGGGAGCACAGATACGCAGTATTTT.

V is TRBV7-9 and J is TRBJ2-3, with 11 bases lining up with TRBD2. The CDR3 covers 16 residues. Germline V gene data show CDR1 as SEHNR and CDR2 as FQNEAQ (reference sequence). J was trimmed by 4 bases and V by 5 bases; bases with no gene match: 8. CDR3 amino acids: CASSPLAGGRADTQYF. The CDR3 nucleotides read TGTGCCAGCAGCCCCTTAGCGGGAGGGCGAGCAGATACGCAGTATTTT.

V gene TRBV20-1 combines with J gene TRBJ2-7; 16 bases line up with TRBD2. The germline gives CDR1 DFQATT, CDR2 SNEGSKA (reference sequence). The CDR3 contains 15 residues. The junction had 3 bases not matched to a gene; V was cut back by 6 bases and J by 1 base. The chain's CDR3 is CSAMGLAGGSYEQYF. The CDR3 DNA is TGCAGTGCCATGGGACTAGCGGGAGGGTCCTACGAGCAGTACTTC.